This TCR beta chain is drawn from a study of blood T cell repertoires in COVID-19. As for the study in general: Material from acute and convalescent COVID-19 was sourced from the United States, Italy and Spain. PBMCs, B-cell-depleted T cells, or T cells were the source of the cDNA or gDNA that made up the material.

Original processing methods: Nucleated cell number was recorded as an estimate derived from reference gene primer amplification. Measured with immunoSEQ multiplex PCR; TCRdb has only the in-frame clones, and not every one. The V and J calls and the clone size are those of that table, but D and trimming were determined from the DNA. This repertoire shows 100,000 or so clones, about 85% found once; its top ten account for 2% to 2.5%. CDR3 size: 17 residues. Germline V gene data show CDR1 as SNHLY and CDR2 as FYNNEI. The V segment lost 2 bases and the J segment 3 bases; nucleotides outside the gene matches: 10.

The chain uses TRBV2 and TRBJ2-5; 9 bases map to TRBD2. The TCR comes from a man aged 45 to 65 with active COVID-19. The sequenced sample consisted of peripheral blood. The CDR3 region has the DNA TGTGCCAGCAGTGAATCGTGGCGGGGGGGCATGGAAGAGACCCAGTACTTC. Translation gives CASSESWRGGMEETQYF.